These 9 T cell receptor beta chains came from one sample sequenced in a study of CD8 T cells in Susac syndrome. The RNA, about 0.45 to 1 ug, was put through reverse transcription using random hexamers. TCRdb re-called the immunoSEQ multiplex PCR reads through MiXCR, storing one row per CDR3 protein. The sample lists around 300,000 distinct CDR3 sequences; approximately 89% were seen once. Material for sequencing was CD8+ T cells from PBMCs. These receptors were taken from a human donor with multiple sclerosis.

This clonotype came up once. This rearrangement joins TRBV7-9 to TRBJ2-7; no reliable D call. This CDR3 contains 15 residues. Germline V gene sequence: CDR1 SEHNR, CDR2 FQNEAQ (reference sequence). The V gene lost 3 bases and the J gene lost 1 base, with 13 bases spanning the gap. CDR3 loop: CASSFGQPASYEQYF. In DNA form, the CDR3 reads TGTGCCAGCAGCTTCGGCCAACCTGCGTCCTACGAGCAGTACTTC. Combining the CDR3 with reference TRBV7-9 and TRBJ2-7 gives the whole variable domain DTGVSQNPRHKITKRGQNVTFRCDPISEHNRLYWYRQTLGQGPEFLTYFQNEAQLEKSRLLSDRFSAERPKGSFSTLEIQRTEQGDSAMYLCASSFGQPASYEQYFGPGTRLTVT.

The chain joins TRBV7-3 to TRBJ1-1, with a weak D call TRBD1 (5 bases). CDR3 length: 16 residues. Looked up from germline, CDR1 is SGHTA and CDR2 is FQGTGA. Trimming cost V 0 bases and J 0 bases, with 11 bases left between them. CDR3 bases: TGTGCCAGCAGCTTAACGCACAGGTCCTTGAACACTGAAGCTTTCTTT. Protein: CASSLTHRSLNTEAFF.

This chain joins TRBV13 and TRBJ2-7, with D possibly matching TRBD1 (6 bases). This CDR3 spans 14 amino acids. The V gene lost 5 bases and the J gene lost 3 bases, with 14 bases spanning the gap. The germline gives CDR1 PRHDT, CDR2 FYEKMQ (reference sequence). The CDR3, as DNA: TGTGCCAGCAGCAACCGGGACACCTACTACGAGCAGTACTTC. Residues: CASSNRDTYYEQYF.

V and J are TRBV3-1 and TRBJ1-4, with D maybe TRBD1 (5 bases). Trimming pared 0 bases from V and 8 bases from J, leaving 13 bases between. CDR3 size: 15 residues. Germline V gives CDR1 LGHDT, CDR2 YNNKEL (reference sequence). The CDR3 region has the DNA TGTGCCAGCAGCCAAGAGGAAGGGGCTCTGGAAAAACTGTTTTTT. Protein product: CASSQEEGALEKLFF.

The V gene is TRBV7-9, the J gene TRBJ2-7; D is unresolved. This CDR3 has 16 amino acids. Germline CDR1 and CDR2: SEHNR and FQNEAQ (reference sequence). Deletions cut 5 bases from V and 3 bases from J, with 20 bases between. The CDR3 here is CASSQPREGPHYEQYF. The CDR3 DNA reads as TGTGCCAGCAGCCAACCTCGTGAAGGGCCCCACTACGAGCAGTACTTC.

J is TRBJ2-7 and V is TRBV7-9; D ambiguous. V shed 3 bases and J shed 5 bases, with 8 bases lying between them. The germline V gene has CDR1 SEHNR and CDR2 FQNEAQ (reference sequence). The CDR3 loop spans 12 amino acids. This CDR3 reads CASSFSGHEQYF. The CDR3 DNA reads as TGTGCCAGCAGCTTTAGTGGACACGAGCAGTACTTC.

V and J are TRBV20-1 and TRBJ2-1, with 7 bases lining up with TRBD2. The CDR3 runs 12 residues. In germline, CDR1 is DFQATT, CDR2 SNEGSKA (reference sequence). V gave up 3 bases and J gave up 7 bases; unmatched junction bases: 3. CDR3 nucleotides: TGCAGTGCTAGGCTAGCGGAAAATGAGCAGTTCTTC. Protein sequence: CSARLAENEQFF.

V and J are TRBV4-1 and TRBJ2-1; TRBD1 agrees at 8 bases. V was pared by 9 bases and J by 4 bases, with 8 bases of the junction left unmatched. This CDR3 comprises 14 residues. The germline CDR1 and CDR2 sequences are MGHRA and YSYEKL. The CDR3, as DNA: TGCGCCAGTACCGGGACAGGAGATTACAATGAGCAGTTCTTC. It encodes CASTGTGDYNEQFF.

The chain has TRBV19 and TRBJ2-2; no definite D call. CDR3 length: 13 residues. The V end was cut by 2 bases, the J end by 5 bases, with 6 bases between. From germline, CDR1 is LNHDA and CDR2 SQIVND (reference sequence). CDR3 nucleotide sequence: TGTGCCAGTAGTATAACGACAACCGGGGAGCTGTTTTTT. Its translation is CASSITTTGELFF.